The T cell receptor (beta chain) described here comes from a study of cytomegalovirus exposure and HLA in healthy donors. Across the study: The roughly 120 validation repertoires matched the 666 first-cohort repertoires in platform, a later analysis reported. Study-level results: Despite most TCR sequences being rare, some public TCRs occurred in many donors.

In germline, CDR1 is KGHSH, CDR2 LQKENI. V dropped 2 bases and J dropped 4 bases, with 11 bases sitting between them. There are 14 residues in the CDR3. Sequencing used immunoSEQ multiplex PCR; TCRdb keeps in-frame clones, though not all of them. Of approximately 270,000 clones in the sample, roughly 85% were seen once. In regard to this clone: Its specificity is not known.

This chain links TRBV18 with TRBJ1-1; possible D gene TRBD1, 5 bases. The sequenced sample was PBMCs. This sequence was found in a woman younger than 30 in good health and CMV-seronegative. CDR3 sequence: CASSPETGVTEAFF. In DNA form, the CDR3 reads TGTGCCAGCTCACCAGAAACAGGAGTCACTGAAGCTTTCTTT.